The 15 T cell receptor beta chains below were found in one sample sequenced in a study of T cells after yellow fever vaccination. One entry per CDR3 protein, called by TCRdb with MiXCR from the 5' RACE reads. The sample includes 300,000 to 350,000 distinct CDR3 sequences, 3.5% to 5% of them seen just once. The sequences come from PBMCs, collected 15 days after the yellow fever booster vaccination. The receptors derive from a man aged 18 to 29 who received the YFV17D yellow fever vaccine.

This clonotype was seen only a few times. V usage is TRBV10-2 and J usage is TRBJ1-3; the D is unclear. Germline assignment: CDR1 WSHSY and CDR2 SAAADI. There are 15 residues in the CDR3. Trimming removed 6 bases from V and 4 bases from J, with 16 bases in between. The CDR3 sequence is CASSESDLLGNTIYF. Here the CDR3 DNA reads TGCGCCAGCAGCGAGAGCGATCTTTTAGGAAACACCATATATTTT.

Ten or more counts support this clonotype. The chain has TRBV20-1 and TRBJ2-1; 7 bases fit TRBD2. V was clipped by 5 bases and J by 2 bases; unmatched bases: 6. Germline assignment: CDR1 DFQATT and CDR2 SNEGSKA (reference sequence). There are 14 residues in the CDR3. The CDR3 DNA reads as TGCAGTGCTCCCAACGGGGGGACCTACAATGAGCAGTTCTTC. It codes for CSAPNGGTYNEQFF.

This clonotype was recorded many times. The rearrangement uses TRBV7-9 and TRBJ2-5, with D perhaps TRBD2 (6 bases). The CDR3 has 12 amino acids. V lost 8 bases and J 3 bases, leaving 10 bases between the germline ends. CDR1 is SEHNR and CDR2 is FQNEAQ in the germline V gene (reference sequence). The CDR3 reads CASGGEEETQYF. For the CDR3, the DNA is TGTGCCAGCGGAGGGGAGGAAGAGACCCAGTACTTC.

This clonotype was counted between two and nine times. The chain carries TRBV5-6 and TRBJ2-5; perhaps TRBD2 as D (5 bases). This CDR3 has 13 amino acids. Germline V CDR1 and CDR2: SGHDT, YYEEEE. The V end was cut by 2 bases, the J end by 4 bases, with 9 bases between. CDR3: CASSFFEGETQYF. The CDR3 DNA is TGTGCCAGCAGCTTTTTTGAGGGAGAGACCCAGTACTTC.

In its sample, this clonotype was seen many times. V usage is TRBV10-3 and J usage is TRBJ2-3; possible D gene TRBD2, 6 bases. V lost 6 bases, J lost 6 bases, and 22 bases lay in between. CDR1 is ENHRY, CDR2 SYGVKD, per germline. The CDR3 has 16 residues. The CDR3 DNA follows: TGTGCCATCAGCCTCCATCGAGCGGGCGGCGAGGATACGCAGTATTTT. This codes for CAISLHRAGGEDTQYF.

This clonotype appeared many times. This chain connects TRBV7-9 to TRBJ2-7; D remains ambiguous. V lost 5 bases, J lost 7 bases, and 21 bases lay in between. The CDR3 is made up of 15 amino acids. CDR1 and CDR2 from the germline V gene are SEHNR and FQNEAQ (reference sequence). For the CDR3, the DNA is TGTGCCAGCAGCCCCCGCTTATCAGCCTTGATTGAGCAGTACTTC. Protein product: CASSPRLSALIEQYF.

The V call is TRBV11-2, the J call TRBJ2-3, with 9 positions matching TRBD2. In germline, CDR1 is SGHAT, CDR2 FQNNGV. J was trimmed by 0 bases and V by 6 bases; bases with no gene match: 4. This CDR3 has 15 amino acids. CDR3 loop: CASRAGTSSTDTQYF. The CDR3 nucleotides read TGTGCCAGCAGGGCCGGGACTAGCAGCACAGATACGCAGTATTTT.

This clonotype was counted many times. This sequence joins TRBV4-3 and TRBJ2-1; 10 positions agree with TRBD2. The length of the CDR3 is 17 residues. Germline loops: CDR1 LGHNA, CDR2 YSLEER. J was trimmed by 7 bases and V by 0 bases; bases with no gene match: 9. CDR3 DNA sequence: TGCGCCAGCAGCCAAGATGTGGCTAGCGGGGGAGAGAATGAGCAGTTCTTC. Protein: CASSQDVASGGENEQFF.

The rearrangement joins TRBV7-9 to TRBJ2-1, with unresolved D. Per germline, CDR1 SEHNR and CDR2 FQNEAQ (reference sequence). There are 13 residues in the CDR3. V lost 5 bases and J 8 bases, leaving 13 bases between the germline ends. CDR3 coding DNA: TGTGCCAGCAGCCATAAGTCTGGCTATGAGCAGTTCTTC. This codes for CASSHKSGYEQFF.

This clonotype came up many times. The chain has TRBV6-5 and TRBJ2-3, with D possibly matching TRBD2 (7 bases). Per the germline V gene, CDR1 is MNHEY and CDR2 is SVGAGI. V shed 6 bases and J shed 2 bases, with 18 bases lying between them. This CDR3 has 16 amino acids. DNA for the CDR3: TGTGCCAGCAGAGGGGGGGCAAACAATTCCACAGATACGCAGTATTTT. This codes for CASRGGANNSTDTQYF.

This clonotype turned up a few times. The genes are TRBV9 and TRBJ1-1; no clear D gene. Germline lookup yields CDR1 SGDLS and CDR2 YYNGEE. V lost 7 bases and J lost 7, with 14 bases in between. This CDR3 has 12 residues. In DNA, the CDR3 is TGTGCCAGCGGAGCATCAAGAGGTGAAGCTTTCTTT. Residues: CASGASRGEAFF.

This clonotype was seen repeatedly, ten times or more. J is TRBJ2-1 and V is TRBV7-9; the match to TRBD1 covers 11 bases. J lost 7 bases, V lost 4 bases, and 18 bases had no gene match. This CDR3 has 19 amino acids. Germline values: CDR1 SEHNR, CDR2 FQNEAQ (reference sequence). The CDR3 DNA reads TGTGCCAGCAGCTACCAGGACTTCGTCTACCGGGACAGGGGGAATGAGCAGTTCTTC. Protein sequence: CASSYQDFVYRDRGNEQFF.

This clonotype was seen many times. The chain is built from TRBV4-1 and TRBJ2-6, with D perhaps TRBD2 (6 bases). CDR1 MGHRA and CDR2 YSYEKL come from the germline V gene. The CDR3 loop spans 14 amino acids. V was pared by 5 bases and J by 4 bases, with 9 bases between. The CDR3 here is CASSGGDGANVLTF. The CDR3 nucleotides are TGCGCCAGCAGCGGAGGGGACGGGGCCAACGTCCTGACTTTC.

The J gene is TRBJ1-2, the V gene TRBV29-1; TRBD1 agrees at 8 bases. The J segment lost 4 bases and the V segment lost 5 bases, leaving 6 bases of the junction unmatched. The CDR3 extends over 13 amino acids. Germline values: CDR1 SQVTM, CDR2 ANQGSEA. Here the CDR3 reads CSVRQGSIYGYTF. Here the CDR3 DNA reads TGCAGCGTTAGACAGGGGTCGATCTATGGCTACACCTTC. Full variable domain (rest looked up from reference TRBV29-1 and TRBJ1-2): SAVISQKPSRDICQRGTSLTIQCQVDSQVTMMFWYRQQPGQSLTLIATANQGSEATYESGFVIDKFPISRPNLTFSTLTVSNMSPEDSSIYLCSVRQGSIYGYTFGSGTRLTVV.

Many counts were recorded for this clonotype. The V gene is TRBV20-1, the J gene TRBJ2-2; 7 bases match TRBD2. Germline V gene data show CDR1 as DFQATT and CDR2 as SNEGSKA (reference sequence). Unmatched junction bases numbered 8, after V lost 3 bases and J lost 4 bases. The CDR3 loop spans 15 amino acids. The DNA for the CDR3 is TGCAGTGCTAGTCGACTAGCTCGAGGCACCGGGGAGCTGTTTTTT. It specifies CSASRLARGTGELFF.